This T cell receptor (beta chain) was obtained from a study of blood T cell repertoires in COVID-19 (dated by TCRdb to 2020 to 2021). Turning to the overall study: Samples from collaborators originated in the United States, Italy and Spain and spanned both the acute and convalescent phases of COVID-19. The prospective study material was composed of cDNA or gDNA derived from T cells, B-cell-depleted T cells, or PBMCs. Subjects who had been exposed to COVID-19, were actively infected with it, or had recovered from it provided the deeply sampled blood TCRbeta repertoires that made up the dataset. A freely available public database, intended as a resource for researchers studying the immune response to SARS-CoV-2, is where the repertoires were released. Samples were obtained from the ongoing ImmuneRACE study (first 160 participants) and from 1,000 to 1,500 subjects provided by 6 global collaborators. A de-identified subject ID, COVID-19 status, age in years and sex were almost always included in the sample metadata. Where available, HLA class I and class II types were taken from metadata supplied by the sample provider and were not determined by assay-based typing.

General findings and caveats noted by the study authors: The quantity of clinical and demographic metadata differed by source and by participant and was supplied without curation.

Collaborating institutions collected whole blood in K2EDTA tubes following their own protocols. For TCRbeta analysis, collaborators shipped samples in one of three forms: frozen whole blood, isolated PBMCs, or DNA extracted from either of those sample types. TCRbeta CDR3 regions were amplified from genomic DNA by means of the immunoSEQ Assay, a bias-controlled multiplex PCR. As for how the authors treated the data: Within the assay, amplification of reference gene primers was used to estimate how many nucleated cells each sample contained. Sequence reads were collapsed and filtered to measure the absolute abundance of every unique TCRbeta CDR3 rearrangement. For each sample, productive Simpson clonality was calculated as the square root of Simpson's diversity index over productive rearrangements. The table comes from immuneACCESS by way of TCRdb, which keeps in-frame sequences with V and J called. Part of the clones is missing from these tables; in studies checked, under half for an unresolved V gene and the rest for unknown reasons. That table supplies the V and J calls and clone size; D and trimming were determined from the DNA. The sample data list 25,000 to 40,000 clones, and 90% of these were observed just once. The top ten clonotypes cover over 0.95% of the sample.

To note about this clone: What antigen it recognizes has not been identified. Base-call qualities are not available, and no considerably larger clone is one nucleotide away.

Inclusive of the bounding cysteine and phenylalanine, the CDR3 is 12 residues long. Only the CDR3 DNA stays, 36 bases, in frame from base 1. Here V drops 9 bases and J drops 5 bases, and the junction holds 6 bases not matched to any gene. The germline V gene (reference sequence) provides CDR1 LNHDA and CDR2 SQIVND. Sequencing was carried out using peripheral blood. The V and J genes are TRBV19 and TRBJ2-7; 8 bases in the junction line up with TRBD2. This sequence was found in an older man with active or convalescent COVID-19. In nucleotides, the sequence is TGTGCCAGCCGGGGGGGGATCGACGAGCAGTACTTC. This encodes CASRGGIDEQYF.